This entry lists 30 T cell receptor beta chains sequenced from one sample in a study of identical twins. TCRdb reanalysed the 5' RACE reads using MiXCR and keeps one entry per CDR3 protein. The sample holds hundreds of thousands of distinct CDR3 sequences, 18% seen once. The sample was also reused in another study, on T cells expressing NK-cell markers.

Sequencing was done on a sample of PBMCs. The receptors originated from a young woman in good health.

There are a few counts of this clonotype. The CDR3 DNA reads as TGTGCCAGCAGCCTAGAAAGGGGGAAAAACATTCAGTACTTC. This translates into CASSLERGKNIQYF. The chain has TRBV12-3 or TRBV12-4 and TRBJ2-4, with D possibly TRBD1 on 6 matching bases. V shed 6 bases and J shed 4 bases, with 13 bases lying between them. The CDR3 is 14 residues long.

This clonotype was observed a handful of times. The chain uses TRBV9 and TRBJ2-2; TRBD2 agrees at 9 bases. The CDR3 loop spans 15 amino acids. Germline V gene lookup returns CDR1 SGDLS and CDR2 YYNGEE. V dropped 4 bases and J dropped 4; count of bases not matched to a gene: 5. This chain's CDR3 is CASSPRGGSTGELFF. The CDR3 DNA reads TGTGCCAGCAGCCCGCGGGGGGGCTCCACCGGGGAGCTGTTTTTT.

This clonotype turned up a few times. The chain joins TRBV5-1 to TRBJ2-3; D tentatively fits TRBD1 or TRBD2 (5 bases each). CDR3 size: 16 residues. Trimming shortened V by 3 bases and J by 2 bases, and 16 bases separated the two germline ends. The germline V gene encodes CDR1 SGHRS and CDR2 YFSETQ. This CDR3 reads CASSSGWLGPTDTQYF. The DNA for the CDR3 is TGCGCCAGCAGCTCTGGATGGTTGGGACCCACAGATACGCAGTATTTT.

The genes are TRBV5-1 and TRBJ2-5, with 8 bases that match TRBD2. Germline V gene sequence: CDR1 SGHRS, CDR2 YFSETQ. There are 16 residues in the CDR3. Trimming removed 2 bases from V and 1 base from J; junction bases left unmatched: 7. CDR3 coding DNA: TGCGCCAGCAGCTTCAATAGGCTAGCGGGCCAAGAGACCCAGTACTTC. Encoded protein: CASSFNRLAGQETQYF.

This clonotype was observed a handful of times. The CDR3 region has the DNA TGTGCCAGCAGCAGTAATACCGGGCCCAACGCAGATACGCAGTATTTT. Amino acids: CASSSNTGPNADTQYF. The chain combines TRBV7-9 with TRBJ2-3; D not resolved. Looked up from germline, CDR1 is SEHNR and CDR2 is FQNEAQ (reference sequence). The V and J ends lost 5 bases and 4 bases respectively, with 19 bases between them. The CDR3 runs 16 residues.

This clonotype has only a few counts. The gene calls are TRBV7-9 and TRBJ2-5; D gene unclear. The germline V gene has CDR1 SEHNR and CDR2 FQNEAQ (reference sequence). The ends were cut back, 7 bases at V and 2 bases at J, with 8 bases in the middle. The CDR3 length is 12 residues. CDR3 amino acids: CASTGLQETQYF. CDR3 nucleotides: TGTGCCAGCACCGGGTTGCAAGAGACCCAGTACTTC.

This clonotype was found a few times. V gene TRBV6-5 combines with J gene TRBJ2-7, with D uncertain. Germline values: CDR1 MNHEY, CDR2 SVGAGI. The V end was cut by 0 bases, the J end by 7 bases, with 7 bases between. This CDR3 is 12 amino acids long. CDR3 loop: CASSYSKQEQYF. CDR3 bases: TGTGCCAGCAGTTACTCGAAACAGGAGCAGTACTTC.

The table lists this clonotype with a few counts. The chain carries TRBV6-2 or TRBV6-3 and TRBJ2-1, with 8 bases lining up with TRBD2. The CDR3 totals 15 residues. After removal of 6 bases from V and 3 bases from J, the junction contained 7 bases not matched to a gene. Germline values: CDR1 MNHEY, CDR2 SVGEGT. The CDR3 region is CASRKSGRNYNEQFF. The CDR3 DNA reads as TGTGCCAGCAGGAAAAGCGGGAGAAACTACAATGAGCAGTTCTTC.

The V call is TRBV5-1, the J call TRBJ2-1; 7 nucleotides align to TRBD2. The V segment lost 8 bases and the J segment 9 bases; nucleotides outside the gene matches: 17. Per the germline V gene, CDR1 is SGHRS and CDR2 is YFSETQ. The CDR3 consists of 15 residues. The CDR3 nucleotides read TGCGCCAGTCAGGAATTGGCGGGAGTACTGCGTGAGCAGTTCTTC. This gives the protein CASQELAGVLREQFF.

In its sample, this clonotype was seen a few times. The rearrangement uses TRBV2 and TRBJ2-1, with TRBD2 identical over 7 bases. J gave up 3 bases and V 0 bases, and 2 bases lay outside the gene matches. The CDR3 totals 15 residues. Germline CDR1 is SNHLY and CDR2 is FYNNEI. The DNA for the CDR3 is TGTGCCAGCAGTGAAGCGGGCGGGGGCTACAATGAGCAGTTCTTC. The encoded protein is CASSEAGGGYNEQFF. Complete variable domain (other parts from reference TRBV2 and TRBJ2-1): EPEVTQTPSHQVTQMGQEVILRCVPISNHLYFYWYRQILGQKVEFLVSFYNNEISEKSEIFDDQFSVERPDGSNFTLKIRSTKLEDSAMYFCASSEAGGGYNEQFFGPGTRLTVL.

The rearrangement joins TRBV20-1 to TRBJ1-3; D ambiguous. Per the germline V gene, CDR1 is DFQATT and CDR2 is SNEGSKA (reference sequence). V shed 8 bases and J shed 0 bases, with 14 bases lying between them. CDR3 length: 14 amino acids. The CDR3 region is CSILRRSSGNTIYF. The DNA for the CDR3 is TGCAGTATCCTTCGTCGCAGCTCTGGAAACACCATATATTTT.

This clonotype turned up a few times. The chain couples TRBV15 to TRBJ1-6; no firm D call. The CDR3 length is 15 residues. The V end was cut by 1 base, the J end by 7 bases, with 11 bases between. The germline gives CDR1 LNHNV, CDR2 YYDKDF (reference sequence). The chain's CDR3 is CATSRAGVRNSPLHF. The CDR3 DNA follows: TGTGCCACCAGCAGAGCCGGGGTGAGGAATTCACCCCTCCACTTT. Variable domain in full (rest from reference TRBV15 and TRBJ1-6): DAMVIQNPRYQVTQFGKPVTLSCSQTLNHNVMYWYQQKSSQAPKLLFHYYDKDFNNEADTPDNFQSRRPNTSFCFLDIRSPGLGDTAMYLCATSRAGVRNSPLHFGNGTRLTVT.

The chain combines TRBV29-1 with TRBJ1-2; D gene unclear. Trimming cost V 4 bases and J 5 bases, with 11 bases left between them. CDR1 and CDR2 from the germline V gene are SQVTM and ANQGSEA. CDR3 length equals 12 residues. The CDR3 sequence is CSVGQTGYGYTF. The CDR3 DNA reads TGCAGCGTTGGTCAGACGGGGTATGGCTACACCTTC.

This clonotype has more than one count but fewer than ten. V usage is TRBV25-1 and J usage is TRBJ2-7; maybe TRBD2 (5 bases). This CDR3 is 15 amino acids long. V lost 4 bases and J 5 bases, leaving 18 bases between the germline ends. The germline gives CDR1 MGHDK, CDR2 SYGVNS. CDR3 sequence reads: CASSGRANGRDEQYF. CDR3 DNA sequence: TGTGCCAGCAGTGGGCGGGCCAACGGCAGAGACGAGCAGTACTTC.

The V call is TRBV9, the J call TRBJ2-7, with 9 positions matching TRBD1. V lost 4 bases, J lost 1 base, and 12 bases stayed unmatched. Per germline, CDR1 SGDLS and CDR2 YYNGEE. The CDR3 is 17 residues long. CDR3 DNA sequence: TGTGCCAGCAGCCCCGAGACGGGACAGGGAACTTCCTACGAGCAGTACTTC. This translates into CASSPETGQGTSYEQYF. Full variable domain (rest looked up from reference TRBV9 and TRBJ2-7): DSGVTQTPKHLITATGQRVTLRCSPRSGDLSVYWYQQSLDQGLQFLIQYYNGEERAKGNILERFSAQQFPDLHSELNLSSLELGDSALYFCASSPETGQGTSYEQYFGPGTRLTVT.

This clonotype was observed at least ten times. The rearrangement uses TRBV7-2 and TRBJ2-1; D is unresolved. The CDR3 loop spans 11 amino acids. Trimming left V 6 bases short and J 5 bases short, with 5 bases between. Germline lookup yields CDR1 SGHTA and CDR2 FQGNSA. CDR3 sequence: CASSRNNEQFF. DNA of the CDR3: TGTGCCAGCAGTCGTAACAATGAGCAGTTCTTC.

J is TRBJ2-1 and V is TRBV29-1, with 11 bases fitting TRBD2. The CDR3 has 15 residues. Per the germline V gene, CDR1 is SQVTM and CDR2 is ANQGSEA. V dropped 7 bases and J dropped 9; count of bases not matched to a gene: 14. CDR3 region: CSAAWVAGGPGEQFF. CDR3 sequence (DNA): TGCAGCGCCGCTTGGGTAGCGGGGGGGCCTGGTGAGCAGTTCTTC.

The rearrangement uses TRBV27 and TRBJ2-7; 9 nucleotides agree with TRBD1. CDR1 is MNHEY and CDR2 is SMNVEV in the germline V gene (reference sequence). The CDR3 totals 16 residues. The V and J ends lost 5 bases and 7 bases, in that order; junction bases with no gene match: 15. The CDR3 spells CASSLGGGTGLGEQYF. The DNA for the CDR3 is TGTGCCAGCAGTCTTGGAGGAGGGACAGGGCTAGGGGAGCAGTACTTC.

The table lists this clonotype with many counts. J is TRBJ2-3 and V is TRBV20-1; possible D gene TRBD2, 6 bases. Germline loops: CDR1 DFQATT, CDR2 SNEGSKA (reference sequence). Trimming removed 1 base at V and 0 bases at J, with 11 bases between. This CDR3 contains 15 residues. CDR3 nucleotides: TGCAGTGCTAGAGTTCAGCGGGCGAGCACAGATACGCAGTATTTT. Its translation: CSARVQRASTDTQYF.

There are a few counts of this clonotype. The J gene is TRBJ2-7, the V gene TRBV10-3; D is possibly TRBD1 (5 bases). V lost 2 bases to trimming and J lost 5 bases, with 16 bases between them. The germline V gene has CDR1 ENHRY and CDR2 SYGVKD. This CDR3 has 15 residues. The CDR3 loop is CAISEIGQGKNEQYF. The CDR3 DNA is TGTGCCATCAGTGAGATTGGGCAGGGAAAGAACGAGCAGTACTTC.

This clonotype showed up just a few times. V is TRBV20-1 and J is TRBJ2-7; 11 bases are a match to TRBD2. CDR1 is DFQATT and CDR2 is SNEGSKA in the germline V gene (reference sequence). The CDR3 contains 13 residues. The J segment lost 3 bases and the V segment lost 5 bases, leaving 3 bases of the junction unmatched. The CDR3 DNA reads TGCAGTGCTTTAGCGGGAGGGATCTACGAGCAGTACTTC. This translates into CSALAGGIYEQYF.

The chain employs TRBV5-1 and TRBJ2-1; TRBD2 is a possible D gene (6 bases). This CDR3 has 15 residues. Germline V gene sequence: CDR1 SGHRS, CDR2 YFSETQ. V was trimmed by 4 bases and J by 0 bases, leaving 11 bases between them. CDR3 nucleotides: TGCGCCAGCAGCCGGGACTCCAACTCCTACAATGAGCAGTTCTTC. It codes for CASSRDSNSYNEQFF. Filled out from reference TRBV5-1 and TRBJ2-1, the complete variable domain reads KAGVTQTPRYLIKTRGQQVTLSCSPISGHRSVSWYQQTPGQGLQFLFEYFSETQRNKGNFPGRFSGRQFSNSRSEMNVSTLELGDSALYLCASSRDSNSYNEQFFGPGTRLTVL.

There are many counts of this clonotype. This chain joins TRBV12-3 or TRBV12-4 and TRBJ2-7; TRBD1 agrees at 8 bases. The CDR3 totals 14 residues. The junction had 6 bases not matched to a gene; V was cut back by 5 bases and J by 3 bases. The CDR3 nucleotides read TGTGCCAGCAGTCCCCGACAGGGGAACTACGAGCAGTACTTC. Its translation: CASSPRQGNYEQYF.

This clonotype came up a few times. The chain links TRBV4-3 to TRBJ2-1; the D is unclear. The CDR3 totals 13 residues. Between the trimmed V and J ends, which lost 3 bases and 7 bases, there was a span of 10 bases. CDR1 is LGHNA, CDR2 YSLEER, per germline. CDR3 in amino acids: CASSHPDGNEQFF. CDR3 nucleotide sequence: TGCGCCAGCAGCCACCCCGACGGGAATGAGCAGTTCTTC.

This clonotype was counted between two and nine times. The chain recombines TRBV20-1 with TRBJ2-7, with a tentative D call TRBD2 (5 bases). The CDR3 is 16 residues long. With 0 bases removed from V and 1 base from J, the gap between germline ends came to 16 bases. CDR1 is DFQATT, CDR2 SNEGSKA, per germline (reference sequence). CDR3 protein: CSARDVGSPGSYEQYF. Written as DNA, the CDR3 is TGCAGTGCTAGAGATGTTGGCTCTCCGGGATCCTACGAGCAGTACTTC.

The chain couples TRBV20-1 to TRBJ1-1, with TRBD1 as a possible D gene (5 bases). Trimming took off 3 bases at V and 2 bases at J, with 16 bases between the two ends. This CDR3 has 15 residues. Per germline, CDR1 DFQATT and CDR2 SNEGSKA (reference sequence). CDR3 nucleotides: TGCAGTGCTAGGAGTCCAGCCGGGGGAAACACTGAAGCTTTCTTT. As protein: CSARSPAGGNTEAFF.

The genes are TRBV5-1 and TRBJ1-2; a weak D match, TRBD1 (5 bases). Per germline, CDR1 SGHRS and CDR2 YFSETQ. V gave up 0 bases and J gave up 3 bases, with 15 bases separating them. The CDR3 sequence is 16 residues long. Here the CDR3 reads CASSLARGRDDYGYTF. The CDR3 coding sequence is TGCGCCAGCAGCTTGGCCCGAGGCAGGGATGACTATGGCTACACCTTC.

This chain links TRBV18 with TRBJ2-3; 13 bases map to TRBD2. V lost 1 base to trimming and J lost 3 bases; unmatched junction nucleotides: 4. This CDR3 comprises 17 residues. Germline V gene data show CDR1 as KGHSH and CDR2 as LQKENI. CDR3 region: CASSPQLAGGTTDTQYF. CDR3 DNA: TGTGCCAGCTCACCACAACTAGCGGGAGGGACTACAGATACGCAGTATTTT.

The chain links TRBV5-1 to TRBJ2-5, with 7 positions matching TRBD1. This CDR3 has 13 amino acids. V shed 1 base, J shed 5 bases, and the junction held 2 bases outside the gene matches. Per germline, CDR1 SGHRS and CDR2 YFSETQ. The CDR3 coding sequence is TGCGCCAGCAGCTTGCAGGACAGGGAGACCCAGTACTTC. This translates into CASSLQDRETQYF. Full variable domain (outside the CDR3, taken from reference TRBV5-1 and TRBJ2-5): KAGVTQTPRYLIKTRGQQVTLSCSPISGHRSVSWYQQTPGQGLQFLFEYFSETQRNKGNFPGRFSGRQFSNSRSEMNVSTLELGDSALYLCASSLQDRETQYFGPGTRLLVL.

This clonotype was observed a few times. V gene TRBV7-8 combines with J gene TRBJ1-5, with 7 bases identical to TRBD1. Germline V gene sequence: CDR1 SGHVS, CDR2 FQNEAQ. With V trimmed by 4 bases and J by 4 bases, 10 bases remained unmatched. The CDR3 totals 16 residues. CDR3 DNA sequence: TGTGCCAGCAGCTACAAGCTTGGACAGGAAAATCAGCCCCAGCATTTT. It translates to CASSYKLGQENQPQHF. Full variable domain (missing parts from reference TRBV7-8 and TRBJ1-5): GAGVSQSPRYKVAKRGQDVALRCDPISGHVSLFWYQQALGQGPEFLTYFQNEAQLDKSGLPSDRFFAERPEGSVSTLKIQRTQQEDSAVYLCASSYKLGQENQPQHFGDGTRLSIL.